Here is one T cell receptor beta chain with its context. Antigen unknown. Sequencing used immunoSEQ multiplex PCR; TCRdb keeps in-frame clones, though not all of them. The sample records tens of thousands of clones, 92% being singletons. V lost 3 bases and J 3 bases, leaving 6 bases between the germline ends. Germline V gene sequence: CDR1 SEHNR, CDR2 FQNEAQ (reference sequence). The CDR3 is made up of 12 amino acids. The data stem from a study of T cells in narcolepsy. Study overall: Healthy controls were enrolled alongside patients with narcolepsy type 1 or type 2. General observations from the study: Autoreactive clonotypes reportedly recurred in blood of same and different patients, not controls. HCRT-specific and TRIB2-specific autoreactive clonotypes appeared among same-patient CSF and blood CD4+ clonotypes.

The receptor comes from a human donor with narcolepsy. The V gene is TRBV7-9, the J gene TRBJ2-7; the D is unclear. The sequencing sample was made of CD45RA- memory CD4+ T cells from PBMCs. In DNA form, the CDR3 reads TGTGCCAGCAGCTTTAGTCTCTACGAGCAGTACTTC. It specifies CASSFSLYEQYF.